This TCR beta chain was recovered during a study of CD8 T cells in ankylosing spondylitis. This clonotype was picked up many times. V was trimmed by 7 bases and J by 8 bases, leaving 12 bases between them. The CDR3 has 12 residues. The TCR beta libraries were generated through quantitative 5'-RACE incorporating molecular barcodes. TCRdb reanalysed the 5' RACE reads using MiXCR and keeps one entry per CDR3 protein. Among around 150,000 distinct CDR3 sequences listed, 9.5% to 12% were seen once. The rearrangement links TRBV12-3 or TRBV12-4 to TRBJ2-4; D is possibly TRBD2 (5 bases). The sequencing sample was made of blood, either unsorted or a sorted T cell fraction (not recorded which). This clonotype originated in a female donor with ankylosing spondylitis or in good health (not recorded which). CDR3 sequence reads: CASTRELYIQYF. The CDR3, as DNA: TGTGCCAGCACTAGGGAGTTATACATTCAGTACTTC.